A selection of T cell receptor beta chains follows, all from one sample in a study of T cell repertoires and HLA-DP antigens. These receptors' antigens are unknown. Only in-frame clones appear in the TCRdb table, and some are missing; sequencing was by immunoSEQ multiplex PCR. This table has 85,000 to 90,000 clones, roughly nine tenths appearing once. Sequenced input: CD4+ T cells from PBMCs. Receptor source: a man aged 45-65 years in good health and CMV-seronegative. Each CDR3 is given with its conserved first and last residue. Fields, in order: V gene, J gene, clone size, D gene, CDR3 protein, CDR3 DNA. D genes are given only for firm matches. Clone sizes are given selectively: once, few, many, or a class where the clone is expanded.

TRBV6-6,TRBJ1-6,.,.,CASSYPKGGGGSPLHF,TGTGCCAGCAGTTACCCGAAGGGGGGCGGTGGTTCACCCCTCCACTTT
TRBV10-2,TRBJ2-5,.,.,CASMRVGNQETQYF,TGCGCCAGCATGAGGGTGGGGAACCAAGAGACCCAGTACTTC
TRBV10-3,TRBJ1-2,.,TRBD1,CAIRPQGAHSGAGYTF,TGTGCCATCAGGCCACAGGGGGCCCACTCCGGCGCTGGCTACACCTTC
TRBV18,TRBJ2-7,.,.,CASSPRQDLLGEQYF,TGTGCCAGCTCACCGCGACAGGATCTCCTTGGCGAGCAGTACTTC
TRBV5-1,TRBJ2-3,few,TRBD2,CASKTSGTDTQYF,TGCGCCAGCAAAACTAGCGGCACAGATACGCAGTATTTT
TRBV12-5,TRBJ1-1,.,.,CASGSGPNTEAFF,TGTGCTAGTGGTTCCGGACCGAACACTGAAGCTTTCTTT
TRBV30,TRBJ1-1,.,.,CAWRGAMNTEAFF,TGTGCCTGGAGAGGGGCAATGAACACTGAAGCTTTCTTT
TRBV7-8,TRBJ1-5,.,.,CASSFGGFQPQHF,TGTGCCAGCAGCTTTGGGGGGTTTCAGCCCCAGCATTTT
TRBV6-5,TRBJ1-4,.,.,CASSRTINEKLFF,TGTGCCAGCAGCCGGACCATTAATGAAAAACTGTTTTTT
TRBV27,TRBJ2-1,once,.,CASSLSTGATSYNEQFF,TGTGCCAGCAGTTTATCGACAGGAGCGACATCCTACAATGAGCAGTTCTTC
TRBV5-1,TRBJ2-3,.,TRBD2,CASSPRLAGGPTDTQYF,TGCGCCAGCAGCCCCAGACTAGCGGGAGGCCCCACAGATACGCAGTATTTT
TRBV7-2,TRBJ2-7,.,.,CASTPPGPYEQYF,TGTGCCAGCACCCCCCCGGGGCCCTACGAGCAGTACTTC
TRBV6-5,TRBJ2-1,.,.,CASRPDYRSYNEQFF,TGTGCCAGCAGGCCCGACTACCGGTCCTACAATGAGCAGTTCTTC
TRBV4-3,TRBJ1-3,.,.,CASSQDLGGGSNTIYF,TGCGCCAGCAGCCAAGATCTCGGGGGGGGATCGAACACCATATATTTT
TRBV18,TRBJ1-4,once,.,CASSPLGGTSEKLFF,TGTGCCAGCTCACCACTAGGCGGGACAAGTGAAAAACTGTTTTTT
TRBV18,TRBJ2-7,.,TRBD1,CASSPLQGSDYEQYF,TGTGCCAGCTCACCGTTACAGGGGTCCGACTACGAGCAGTACTTC
TRBV19,TRBJ1-5,few,.,CASSISQGNQPQHF,TGTGCCAGTAGTATCTCGCAGGGTAATCAGCCCCAGCATTTT
TRBV30,TRBJ2-3,.,.,CAWGRGASTDTQYF,TGTGCCTGGGGACGGGGGGCTAGCACAGATACGCAGTATTTT
TRBV10-1,TRBJ1-5,.,TRBD1,CASGTGGEGYNQPQHF,TGCGCCAGCGGGACAGGGGGAGAGGGGTACAATCAGCCCCAGCATTTT
TRBV2,TRBJ2-7,few,TRBD1,CASLTGTGGTEQYF,TGTGCCAGCCTAACCGGGACAGGGGGCACAGAGCAGTACTTC
TRBV5-4,TRBJ2-3,.,.,CASSFVGGTQYF,TGTGCCAGCAGCTTCGTGGGGGGTACGCAGTATTTT
TRBV29-1,TRBJ1-5,.,TRBD1,CSVETGSNQPQHF,TGCAGCGTGGAGACAGGGAGCAATCAGCCCCAGCATTTT
TRBV27,TRBJ1-3,.,.,CASSSEPGNTIYF,TGTGCCAGCAGTTCGGAGCCCGGAAACACCATATATTTT
TRBV21-1,TRBJ2-7,.,.,CASIRPHGGQRLAGDYEQYF,TGTGCCAGCATCCGCCCCCACGGCGGTCAACGACTAGCGGGAGACTACGAGCAGTACTTC
TRBV9,TRBJ2-3,.,TRBD2,CASSRGGTSGTDTQYF,TGTGCCAGCAGCCGTGGGGGGACTAGCGGCACAGATACGCAGTATTTT